Below, 18 T cell receptor beta chains from the same sample are listed, as sequenced in a study of T-cell memory formation after mild COVID-19. Using its own MiXCR run on the 5' RACE reads, TCRdb lists one record per CDR3 protein. The sample consists of 130,000 to 150,000 distinct CDR3 sequences, around 5.8% of them appearing once. Sequenced: PBMCs or a T cell subset sorted from them (not recorded which). Every receptor here comes from an adult woman who had mild COVID-19 (a few samples of this study predate the infection). Cell type and time point are not known.

This clonotype was counted at least ten times. This chain links TRBV18 with TRBJ1-1, with D unresolved. CDR1 and CDR2 (germline): KGHSH, LQKENI. CDR3 size: 13 residues. V lost 6 bases and J lost 0, with 8 bases in between. The DNA for the CDR3 is TGTGCCAGCTCCCAAGCCATGAACACTGAAGCTTTCTTT. Encoded protein: CASSQAMNTEAFF.

This clonotype was found a few times. The CDR3 nucleotides are TGTGCCAGCAGCCCAGGGCCCCCCCGTGGGACCCAGTACTTC. Amino acid sequence: CASSPGPPRGTQYF. The rearrangement links TRBV14 to TRBJ2-5, with D perhaps matching TRBD1 (5 bases). V lost 4 bases, J lost 7 bases, and 16 bases lay in between. The CDR3 has 14 amino acids. Germline-derived CDR1 and CDR2 are SGHDN and FVKESK.

V is TRBV7-9 and J is TRBJ2-7, with D perhaps given as TRBD1 or TRBD2 (5 bases each). CDR3 length equals 14 residues. Trimming cost V 2 bases and J 4 bases, with 12 bases left between them. CDR1 and CDR2 from the germline V gene are SEHNR and FQNEAQ (reference sequence). This CDR3 is CASSLMQGPYEQYF. CDR3 in DNA: TGTGCCAGCAGCTTAATGCAGGGACCATACGAGCAGTACTTC.

The chain is built from TRBV6-5 and TRBJ2-7; 8 bases are shared with TRBD2. CDR1 is MNHEY, CDR2 SVGAGI, per germline. V shed 5 bases and J 6 bases; nucleotides not matched to a gene: 12. The CDR3 is 15 residues long. CDR3 residues: CASSEVVGRASEQYF. The CDR3 coding sequence is TGTGCCAGCAGTGAGGTTGTCGGGAGGGCCTCCGAGCAGTACTTC.

The V call is TRBV5-1, the J call TRBJ1-2; TRBD1 matches at 9 bases. The CDR3 extends over 14 amino acids. Germline V lookup: CDR1 SGHRS, CDR2 YFSETQ. Unmatched junction bases numbered 7, after V lost 4 bases and J lost 6 bases. In DNA form, the CDR3 reads TGCGCCAGCAGCACGGACAGGGGTGTCGATGGCTACACCTTC. As protein: CASSTDRGVDGYTF.

V and J are TRBV5-1 and TRBJ2-7; D unclear. Germline V lookup: CDR1 SGHRS, CDR2 YFSETQ. This CDR3 region has 13 residues. V gave up 0 bases and J gave up 3 bases, with 7 bases separating them. CDR3 bases: TGCGCCAGCAGCTTGGCGCCAGTCTACGAGCAGTACTTC. This codes for CASSLAPVYEQYF.

CDR3 in DNA: TGTGCCAGCAGCCTACCGAGCTCTGGAAACACCATATATTTT. Encoded protein: CASSLPSSGNTIYF. The V and J genes are TRBV7-2 and TRBJ1-3; D gene unclear. Between the trimmed V and J ends, which lost 5 bases and 0 bases, there was a span of 8 bases. Germline V gives CDR1 SGHTA, CDR2 FQGNSA. This CDR3 has 14 amino acids.

V gene TRBV18 combines with J gene TRBJ1-2; perhaps TRBD1 as D (6 bases). The germline gives CDR1 KGHSH, CDR2 LQKENI. V gave up 3 bases and J gave up 3 bases, with 14 bases separating them. This CDR3 region has 15 residues. The CDR3, as DNA: TGTGCCAGCTCACCGCAACAGGGACCGGACTATGGCTACACCTTC. It is translated as CASSPQQGPDYGYTF.

This clonotype appeared once. This sequence joins TRBV11-2 and TRBJ1-1; TRBD1 might be the D (6 bases). This CDR3 spans 12 amino acids. V lost 6 bases and J 7 bases, leaving 12 bases between the germline ends. CDR1 and CDR2 from the germline V gene are SGHAT and FQNNGV. The CDR3 bases are TGTGCCAGCAGGCGGGGGCGGGGTGAAGCTTTCTTT. Amino acids: CASRRGRGEAFF.

This clonotype was seen more than once but under ten times. The chain has TRBV5-5 and TRBJ1-5; possibly TRBD1 for D (5 bases). Germline loops: CDR1 SGHKS, CDR2 YYEKEE (reference sequence). The CDR3 length is 16 residues. The V end was cut by 0 bases, the J end by 1 base, with 11 bases between. CDR3 region: CASSLEGKVSNQPQHF. For the CDR3, the DNA is TGTGCCAGCAGCTTGGAGGGGAAGGTGAGCAATCAGCCCCAGCATTTT. The variable domain in full, completed from reference TRBV5-5 and TRBJ1-5, reads DAGVTQSPTHLIKTRGQQVTLRCSPISGHKSVSWYQQVLGQGPQFIFQYYEKEERGRGNFPDRFSARQFPNYSSELNVNALLLGDSALYLCASSLEGKVSNQPQHFGDGTRLSIL.

This clonotype was observed at least ten times. The rearrangement joins TRBV20-1 to TRBJ1-2; D ambiguous. Germline assignment: CDR1 DFQATT and CDR2 SNEGSKA (reference sequence). V gave up 6 bases and J gave up 4 bases, with 15 bases separating them. This CDR3 region has 13 residues. CDR3 sequence reads: CSATLGVGYGYTF. Here the CDR3 DNA reads TGCAGTGCCACCCTCGGAGTCGGCTATGGCTACACCTTC.

This clonotype was observed a handful of times. The V gene is TRBV12-3 or TRBV12-4, the J gene TRBJ1-3; 7 nucleotides line up with TRBD1. The CDR3 consists of 15 residues. The J segment lost 4 bases and the V segment lost 7 bases, leaving 10 bases of the junction unmatched. CDR3 residues: CASNASGGQGNTIYF. As DNA, the CDR3 is TGTGCCAGCAACGCGTCAGGGGGGCAAGGAAACACCATATATTTT.

This clonotype was recorded at least ten times. The chain couples TRBV5-1 to TRBJ2-4; the D gene could be TRBD1 or TRBD2 (6 bases each). V lost 4 bases to trimming and J lost 0 bases, with 14 bases between them. In germline, CDR1 is SGHRS, CDR2 YFSETQ. This CDR3 comprises 16 residues. The CDR3 protein is CASSPGRTEAKNIQYF. CDR3 bases: TGCGCCAGCAGCCCGGGGAGGACAGAAGCCAAAAACATTCAGTACTTC.

This clonotype was seen ten or more times. This chain connects TRBV7-2 to TRBJ2-3; D assignment may be TRBD1 or TRBD2 (5 bases each). The CDR3 length is 16 residues. V dropped 0 bases and J dropped 3 bases, with 13 bases sitting between them. Germline CDR1 SGHTA, CDR2 FQGNSA. This CDR3 is CASSLAGTVVTDTQYF. CDR3 DNA sequence: TGTGCCAGCAGCTTAGCCGGGACGGTGGTGACAGATACGCAGTATTTT.

This clonotype was counted ten times or more. The CDR3 sequence is CASSSTYSNQPQHF. The CDR3 DNA follows: TGTGCCAGCAGCTCGACATACAGCAATCAGCCCCAGCATTTT. This chain joins TRBV7-8 and TRBJ1-5; D uncertain. This CDR3 comprises 14 residues. Looked up from germline, CDR1 is SGHVS and CDR2 is FQNEAQ. Trimming removed 4 bases at V and 1 base at J, with 8 bases between. The entire variable domain, with the rest obtained from reference TRBV7-8 and TRBJ1-5, is as follows: GAGVSQSPRYKVAKRGQDVALRCDPISGHVSLFWYQQALGQGPEFLTYFQNEAQLDKSGLPSDRFFAERPEGSVSTLKIQRTQQEDSAVYLCASSSTYSNQPQHFGDGTRLSIL.

This clonotype was seen only a few times. The gene calls are TRBV20-1 and TRBJ2-3; tentative D call: TRBD2 (6 bases). Germline-derived CDR1 and CDR2 are DFQATT and SNEGSKA (reference sequence). The CDR3 extends over 12 amino acids. Trimming cost V 5 bases and J 8 bases, with 14 bases left between them. CDR3 residues: CSAVPSEGTQYF. The CDR3 coding sequence is TGCAGTGCTGTGCCTAGCGAAGGTACGCAGTATTTT.

This clonotype has a handful of counts. The rearrangement joins TRBV5-5 to TRBJ2-3, with a possible D match to TRBD1 (6 bases). Looked up from germline, CDR1 is SGHKS and CDR2 is YYEKEE (reference sequence). This CDR3 is 16 amino acids long. Trimming cost V 4 bases and J 2 bases, with 17 bases left between them. This CDR3 is CASSLRWGQNTDTQYF. CDR3 bases: TGTGCCAGCAGCCTACGTTGGGGGCAGAACACAGATACGCAGTATTTT.

This clonotype has just a few counts. The chain is built from TRBV30 and TRBJ2-1; 7 nucleotides match TRBD2. The CDR3 loop spans 14 amino acids. The junction had 12 bases not matched to a gene; V was cut back by 4 bases and J by 9 bases. Germline V lookup: CDR1 GTSNPN, CDR2 SVGIG (reference sequence). The CDR3 DNA is TGTGCCTGGAAAGTGGGGGGAGGGGTTGCTGAGCAGTTCTTC. It codes for CAWKVGGGVAEQFF.